The clone carrying this T cell receptor beta chain was observed a handful of times. Deletions cut 0 bases from V and 6 bases from J, with 9 bases between. This CDR3 is built from 14 residues. Germline loops: CDR1 SGHDN, CDR2 FVKESK. This sample stems from a study of cytomegalovirus exposure and HLA in healthy donors. Study as a whole: Unique TCR beta sequences numbering over 100 million came from approximately 180 million T cells in an earlier analysis.

The PCR was carried out with 60 Vbeta primers and 13 Jbeta primers. Libraries were prepared by immunoSEQ multiplex PCR; TCRdb keeps only in-frame clonotypes and omits some of them. Of some 78,000 clones listed, around 70% were seen once; the top ten hold approximately 9%. V and J are TRBV14 and TRBJ2-1; D not resolved. The sequencing input was PBMCs. The receptor comes from a man aged 35-49 years in good health and CMV-seropositive. DNA of the CDR3: TGTGCCAGCAGCCAAGATATCTACGTCAATGAGCAGTTCTTC. Protein sequence: CASSQDIYVNEQFF.